This TCR beta chain was found in a study of blood T cells in healthy people across ages. Study context: About one barcoded beta molecule per two T cells came from capture by template switching.

This CDR3 comprises 16 residues. Germline assignment: CDR1 SGHRS and CDR2 YFSETQ. The V and J ends lost 0 bases and 4 bases, in that order; junction bases with no gene match: 7. This clonotype was found a few times. Using a J-beta primer mix together with a sample-barcoded 5' primer, a second PCR was run for roughly 7 to 11 cycles. Sequencing recovered at least 2.5 million CDR3-containing paired-end reads from each sample. MiXCR, run by TCRdb on the 5' RACE reads, gives a single entry per CDR3 protein. The table records about a million distinct CDR3 sequences, about 51% of them present only once. The TCR was taken from a woman in her sixties in good health. The chain has TRBV5-1 and TRBJ2-1; 7 nucleotides line up with TRBD1. Material for sequencing was blood. The CDR3: CASSLEGAGGYNEQFF. The CDR3, as DNA: TGCGCCAGCAGCTTGGAGGGGGCGGGCGGTTACAATGAGCAGTTCTTC.